The sequence of this TCR beta chain was determined in a study of T-cell reconstitution after alpha-beta-depleted transplantation in children. TCRbeta library construction was performed incorporating unique molecular identifiers. MiXCR was run by TCRdb on the PCR reads, yielding one entry per CDR3 protein. The data show over 550,000 distinct CDR3 sequences, more than 9% seen once. V was pared by 6 bases and J by 0 bases, with 13 bases of the junction left unmatched. CDR1 is SQVTM, CDR2 ANQGSEA, per germline. The CDR3 is 16 amino acids. The material was PBMCs from the stem cell graft donor, obtained from the stem cell graft. The J gene is TRBJ1-1, the V gene TRBV29-1, with 7 bases fitting TRBD1. This TCR came from a human donor who donated a stem cell graft to a child with acute myeloid leukemia. CDR3 amino acids: CSVLSRDSLMNTEAFF. The DNA for the CDR3 is TGCAGCGTACTTTCCCGGGACAGCCTAATGAACACTGAAGCTTTCTTT. The variable domain in full, with the rest retrieved from reference TRBV29-1 and TRBJ1-1, is SAVISQKPSRDICQRGTSLTIQCQVDSQVTMMFWYRQQPGQSLTLIATANQGSEATYESGFVIDKFPISRPNLTFSTLTVSNMSPEDSSIYLCSVLSRDSLMNTEAFFGQGTRLTVV.